Included here is one TCR beta chain sequence, with context. It was version v3.0 of the immunoSEQ assay that was run at survey level. The table came from immunoSEQ multiplex PCR; TCRdb's copy has only in-frame clones and leaves some out. The profile shows around 30,000 clones, 70% to 85% of them singletons. The germline V gene has CDR1 MGHRA and CDR2 YSYEKL. The CDR3 runs to 13 residues. Trimming took 3 bases from V and 3 from J, leaving 8 bases between them. The data belong to a study of long-term antiretroviral therapy in people with HIV. Sequencing was performed on unsorted PBMCs, taken 3 years after starting antiretroviral therapy. V usage is TRBV4-1 and J usage is TRBJ2-5; D perhaps matches TRBD1 (6 bases). This receptor was taken from a man aged 35 to 55 with HIV. The DNA for the CDR3 is TGCGCCAGCAGCCACCCAGGGGAAGAGACCCAGTACTTC. Translation: CASSHPGEETQYF.